Presented here are 27 T cell receptor beta chains from one specimen sequenced in a study of post-analysis software for immune sequencing data. Study conclusions and caveats: Four to six TRBV segments were significantly more frequent in patients than in controls. TRBV5-6, TRBV5-1 and TRBV20-1 were among these segments.

Their recognized antigens are unknown. Prepared libraries of TCR beta cDNA carried unique molecular identifiers. TCRdb itself ran the PCR reads through MiXCR, one entry per CDR3 protein. This table holds some 450,000 distinct CDR3 sequences, less than 45% found once. Sequencing input: blood. These receptors all stem from a girl aged 5 to 17 with multiple sclerosis.

The chain links TRBV20-1 to TRBJ2-7; D is unresolved. The V gene lost 1 base and the J gene lost 2 bases, with 12 bases spanning the gap. CDR3 length: 14 residues. Germline CDR1 DFQATT, CDR2 SNEGSKA (reference sequence). CDR3 sequence reads: CSARGHRFTYEQYF. The DNA of the CDR3 is TGCAGTGCTAGAGGCCATAGATTCACCTACGAGCAGTACTTC.

The genes are TRBV5-1 and TRBJ1-2; 9 bases match TRBD1. The CDR3 is 14 residues long. Germline-derived CDR1 and CDR2 are SGHRS and YFSETQ. Trimming at V came to 4 bases and at J to 6 bases, leaving 7 bases not matched to a gene. The CDR3 loop is CASSPSGDRDGYTF. In DNA form, the CDR3 reads TGCGCCAGCAGCCCTTCCGGGGACAGGGATGGCTACACCTTC. Full variable domain (missing parts from reference TRBV5-1 and TRBJ1-2): KAGVTQTPRYLIKTRGQQVTLSCSPISGHRSVSWYQQTPGQGLQFLFEYFSETQRNKGNFPGRFSGRQFSNSRSEMNVSTLELGDSALYLCASSPSGDRDGYTFGSGTRLTVV.

The rearrangement joins TRBV29-1 to TRBJ1-2; no clear D gene. CDR1 SQVTM and CDR2 ANQGSEA come from the germline V gene. Deletions cut 3 bases from V and 4 bases from J, with 12 bases between. The CDR3 is made up of 13 amino acids. Here the CDR3 DNA reads TGCAGCGTTGATTTCGCCGGCCGCTATGGCTACACCTTC. Its protein product is CSVDFAGRYGYTF.

The gene calls are TRBV7-9 and TRBJ1-1, with 11 positions matching TRBD1. CDR3 size: 17 residues. The germline V gene has CDR1 SEHNR and CDR2 FQNEAQ (reference sequence). V gave up 1 base and J gave up 4 bases; unmatched junction bases: 8. In DNA form, the CDR3 reads TGTGCCAGCAGCTTAGAGGGGACAGGGGGAAGGGGCACTGAAGCTTTCTTT. Translating it yields CASSLEGTGGRGTEAFF.

The J gene is TRBJ2-7, the V gene TRBV7-8, with a tentative D call TRBD2 (5 bases). The V end was cut by 1 base, the J end by 4 bases, with 20 bases between. CDR1 is SGHVS, CDR2 FQNEAQ, per germline. The CDR3 is 17 amino acids. The CDR3 sequence is CASSLGVPRYTGYEQYF. CDR3 bases: TGTGCCAGCAGCTTAGGGGTTCCTCGCTATACGGGGTACGAGCAGTACTTC.

This clonotype was seen only a few times. The chain links TRBV10-3 to TRBJ1-5, with D tentatively TRBD1 (5 bases). The CDR3 loop spans 13 amino acids. CDR1 and CDR2 from the germline V gene are ENHRY and SYGVKD. V shed 4 bases and J shed 4 bases, with 8 bases lying between them. CDR3 DNA sequence: TGTGCCATCAGTGGGGACGGGAATCAGCCCCAGCATTTT. The encoded protein is CAISGDGNQPQHF.

The chain employs TRBV2 and TRBJ2-7; the D gene could be TRBD1 or TRBD2 (5 bases each). Germline CDR1 is SNHLY and CDR2 is FYNNEI. The ends were cut back, 6 bases at V and 4 bases at J, with 25 bases in the middle. The CDR3 is 17 amino acids. CDR3 DNA: TGTGCCAGCAGCCCCAGAGGGTGGGGCCCGGTTCCGTACGAGCAGTACTTC. This translates into CASSPRGWGPVPYEQYF.

The chain couples TRBV4-1 to TRBJ2-5; D perhaps matches TRBD2 (5 bases). The CDR3 is made up of 16 amino acids. The V gene's germline CDR1 is MGHRA and CDR2 YSYEKL. V was cut by 0 bases and J by 4 bases, with 15 bases left in between. The CDR3 loop is CASSQDRVGEAETQYF. CDR3 sequence (DNA): TGCGCCAGCAGCCAAGATCGGGTGGGAGAGGCAGAGACCCAGTACTTC.

The rearrangement uses TRBV7-3 and TRBJ2-1; 7 bases line up with TRBD2. J was trimmed by 8 bases and V by 2 bases; bases with no gene match: 9. The CDR3 covers 15 residues. The germline gives CDR1 SGHTA, CDR2 FQGTGA. CDR3 amino acids: CASSLGWEGLYEQFF. The DNA of the CDR3 is TGTGCCAGCAGCTTAGGGTGGGAGGGCCTCTATGAGCAGTTCTTC.

This clonotype has just a few counts. The chain combines TRBV6-2 or TRBV6-3 with TRBJ1-6, with 8 bases matching TRBD1. CDR1 and CDR2 (germline): MNHEY, SVGEGT. Trimming took 7 bases from V and 7 from J; bases not matched to a gene: 6. The CDR3 runs to 14 residues. CDR3 sequence (DNA): TGTGCCAGCAAACCGGGACAGGAAAATTCACCCCTCCACTTT. It codes for CASKPGQENSPLHF.

This clonotype appeared a few times. The CDR3 loop is CASSAPSDGETQYF. The CDR3 nucleotides are TGTGCCAGCAGTGCACCTAGCGACGGAGAGACCCAGTACTTC. The chain carries TRBV6-1 and TRBJ2-5; tentative D call: TRBD2 (6 bases). Germline V gives CDR1 MNHNS, CDR2 SASEGT. The CDR3 totals 14 residues. V dropped 4 bases and J dropped 4 bases, with 13 bases sitting between them.

Points on this clonotype: The junction and the germline gene differ at one end; a read error may be behind it. The rearrangement joins TRBV4-1 to TRBJ2-7; D is unclear. The CDR3 loop spans 15 amino acids. Germline assignment: CDR1 MGHRA and CDR2 YSYEKL. CDR3 sequence reads: CASSQEAGGSYEQYF. The CDR3 DNA reads TGCGCCAGCAGTCAAGAAGCTGGTGGCTCCTACGAGCAGTACTTC.

This sequence joins TRBV18 and TRBJ1-1; TRBD1 might be the D (6 bases). Between the trimmed V and J ends, which lost 2 bases and 1 base, there was a span of 11 bases. The CDR3 totals 15 residues. CDR1 is KGHSH, CDR2 LQKENI, per germline. Here the CDR3 DNA reads TGTGCCAGCTCACCAGGTGGACAGAAGAACACTGAAGCTTTCTTT. Translated, it gives CASSPGGQKNTEAFF.

The genes are TRBV6-5 and TRBJ1-1; D might be TRBD1 (6 bases). V was pared by 7 bases and J by 4 bases, with 19 bases between. The CDR3 is made up of 15 amino acids. Germline V gene sequence: CDR1 MNHEY, CDR2 SVGAGI. This CDR3 reads CASKQGGGLSTEAFF. CDR3 coding DNA: TGTGCCAGCAAACAAGGGGGGGGGCTTTCCACTGAAGCTTTCTTT.

This rearrangement joins TRBV14 to TRBJ2-3; the D is unclear. The CDR3 has 17 residues. The V gene lost 3 bases and the J gene lost 4 bases, with 20 bases spanning the gap. CDR1 SGHDN and CDR2 FVKESK come from the germline V gene. CDR3 DNA: TGTGCCAGCAGCCAGCTCCGAAGACTGGCGCCCCCAGATACGCAGTATTTT. It translates to CASSQLRRLAPPDTQYF.

The chain couples TRBV29-1 to TRBJ1-2; D gene ambiguous. Germline loops: CDR1 SQVTM, CDR2 ANQGSEA. Trimming took 6 bases from V and 1 from J, leaving 9 bases between them. The CDR3 sequence is 12 residues long. The CDR3 DNA follows: TGCAGCGTCGAGGAGGGTAACTATGGCTACACCTTC. Amino acid sequence: CSVEEGNYGYTF.

This clonotype was found once. The gene calls are TRBV4-3 and TRBJ2-1, with unresolved D. The end of the DNA aligns better with TRBJ2-7, so the J call may be wrong. Germline V CDR1 and CDR2: LGHNA, YSLEER. This CDR3 is built from 14 residues. As DNA, the CDR3 is TGCGCCAGCAGCCATGATGTGGTCAGTGACGAGCAGTACTTC. It encodes CASSHDVVSDEQYF.

The gene calls are TRBV7-3 and TRBJ2-1, with D perhaps being TRBD1 or TRBD2 (5 bases each). CDR3 length: 13 residues. Trimming left V 1 base short and J 6 bases short, with 7 bases between. CDR1 SGHTA and CDR2 FQGTGA come from the germline V gene. The CDR3 is CASSLIGGNEQFF. Here the CDR3 DNA reads TGTGCCAGCAGCTTAATTGGGGGCAATGAGCAGTTCTTC.

This clonotype has just a few counts. The chain uses TRBV5-1 and TRBJ1-2; D is uncertain. V lost 5 bases and J 4 bases, leaving 15 bases between the germline ends. Per the germline V gene, CDR1 is SGHRS and CDR2 is YFSETQ. The CDR3 totals 14 residues. In DNA form, the CDR3 reads TGCGCCAGCAGGGTCGAGGGAGGGTTCTATGGCTACACCTTC. Translated, it gives CASRVEGGFYGYTF.

The genes are TRBV28 and TRBJ2-7; D is perhaps TRBD1 (5 bases). V was trimmed by 6 bases and J by 0 bases, leaving 9 bases between them. Germline V CDR1 and CDR2: MDHEN, SYDVKM. This CDR3 is built from 13 residues. The CDR3 DNA sequence: TGTGCCAGCAGGGTCACAGGCTCCTACGAGCAGTACTTC. Encoded protein: CASRVTGSYEQYF.

The genes are TRBV29-1 and TRBJ2-7; D is tentatively TRBD1 or TRBD2 (5 bases each). There are 14 residues in the CDR3. In germline, CDR1 is SQVTM, CDR2 ANQGSEA. CDR3 sequence reads: CNARGAEGSYEQYF. CDR3 DNA: TGCAACGCCAGAGGGGCTGAAGGCTCCTACGAGCAGTACTTC.

The V and J genes are TRBV7-2 and TRBJ2-5; TRBD2 agrees at 10 bases. CDR1 and CDR2 from the germline V gene are SGHTA and FQGNSA. V lost 4 bases and J lost 2; bases outside the gene matches: 7. The CDR3 spans 16 residues. In nucleotides, the CDR3 is TGTGCCAGCAGCTCTCGGACTAGCGGAGGACAAGAGACCCAGTACTTC. Translating it yields CASSSRTSGGQETQYF.

The gene calls are TRBV6-2 or TRBV6-3 and TRBJ1-6, with TRBD1 matching 7 bases. The J segment lost 9 bases and the V segment lost 2 bases, leaving 4 bases of the junction unmatched. Germline-derived CDR1 and CDR2 are MNHEY and SVGEGT. This CDR3 has 14 amino acids. The CDR3 bases are TGTGCCAGCAGTTACAGGGGACAGACTTCACCCCTCCACTTT. This codes for CASSYRGQTSPLHF.

CDR3 sequence: CASSLHEDREYEQYF. The CDR3 bases are TGTGCCAGCAGTTTACACGAGGACAGGGAATACGAGCAGTACTTC. This sequence joins TRBV28 and TRBJ2-7; 8 bases match TRBD1. Unmatched junction bases numbered 7, after V lost 2 bases and J lost 4 bases. Germline CDR1 MDHEN, CDR2 SYDVKM. The CDR3 is made up of 15 amino acids.

CDR3 in amino acids: CASSRSQGYEQYF. The CDR3, as DNA: TGCGCCAGCAGCCGTTCACAGGGCTACGAGCAGTACTTC. The V call is TRBV5-1, the J call TRBJ2-7; TRBD1 might be the D (6 bases). V was cut by 4 bases and J by 3 bases, with 11 bases left in between. The CDR3 totals 13 residues. Germline CDR1 reads SGHRS; CDR2 reads YFSETQ.

The chain uses TRBV5-6 and TRBJ2-3; no clear D. The CDR3 extends over 17 amino acids. V was clipped by 0 bases and J by 0 bases, with 14 bases between them. The germline V gene encodes CDR1 SGHDT and CDR2 YYEEEE. In DNA, the CDR3 is TGTGCCAGCAGCTTGGCCGCGCAGGCGACTAGCACAGATACGCAGTATTTT. This gives the protein CASSLAAQATSTDTQYF. Full variable domain (remainder filled in from reference TRBV5-6 and TRBJ2-3): DAGVTQSPTHLIKTRGQQVTLRCSPKSGHDTVSWYQQALGQGPQFIFQYYEEEERQRGNFPDRFSGHQFPNYSSELNVNALLLGDSALYLCASSLAAQATSTDTQYFGPGTRLTVL.

The chain combines TRBV10-3 with TRBJ1-1, with D possibly matching TRBD1 (5 bases). The CDR3 has 15 residues. Trimming pared 0 bases from V and 3 bases from J, leaving 11 bases between. Germline CDR1 reads ENHRY; CDR2 reads SYGVKD. CDR3 nucleotide sequence: TGTGCCATCAGTGAGTCCCTGGGGGGAGACACTGAAGCTTTCTTT. This encodes CAISESLGGDTEAFF.